The source of this T cell receptor (beta chain) is a study of CXCR3-negative and CXCR3-positive naive CD8 T cells. Background on the study: The TRB read total, 120 million to 150 million, broke down to about 1.5 +/- 0.3 million reads per library.

CD45RO-CCR7+CD27+CD95- marked naive CD8+ T cells. This CDR3 has 15 amino acids. Germline CDR1 and CDR2: DFQATT and SNEGSKA (reference sequence). The libraries of TRB cDNA were prepared using 5' RACE with UMI labels. TCRdb re-called the 5' RACE reads; every CDR3 protein appears as one record, without DNA. Its table records about 82,000 distinct CDR3 sequences. Overall study results and limits: Cryopreservation partially decreased CXCR3 expression, and most assays used fresh PBMCs. Naive CXCR3-positive cells had TRB CDR3s more hydrophobic than those of CXCR3-negative naive cells.

On this clonotype: No antigen is known for it.

This receptor was obtained from a human donor in good health. Some clones in this sample may be carry-over from other donors' samples. The chain uses TRBV20-1 and TRBJ2-4. The sequenced sample was naive CXCR3- CD8+ T cells from blood. The subset denotes: CD45RO-CCR7+CD27+CD95- naive CD8+ T cells lacking CXCR3 (TNR3-). The CDR3 protein is CSARDTQTSKNIQYF.